The rows below give T cell receptor beta chains drawn from one sample of a study of cytomegalovirus exposure and HLA in healthy donors. The repertoire was sequenced with immunoSEQ multiplex PCR; TCRdb's copy has only in-frame clones and lacks some. The sample yields about 180,000 clones, over 75% seen once. The sequenced material came from PBMCs. Every receptor here comes from a man aged 55 to 70 in good health and CMV-seronegative. Each CDR3 is given with its conserved first and last residue. D genes are given only for firm matches. Expanded clones get a size class; other rows say once, few or many, or leave the size out.

>TRBJ1-1|14|TRBV6-4|few|TRBD1
CASKPGTGITEAFF
TGTGCCAGCAAACCCGGGACAGGGATCACTGAAGCTTTCTTT
>TRBJ1-6|13|TRBV5-4|NA|TRBD1
CATGDRTNSPLNF
TGTGCCACCGGGGACAGGACAAATTCACCCCTCAACTTT
>TRBJ2-1|15|TRBV27|NA|TRBD2
CASAGGGTSYNEQFF
TGTGCCAGCGCCGGGGGGGGCACGTCTTACAATGAGCAGTTCTTC
>TRBJ1-5|15|TRBV28|NA|NA
CASAHGGRSNQPQNF
TGTGCCAGCGCTCACGGGGGGAGAAGCAATCAGCCCCAGAATTTT
>TRBJ2-3|13|TRBV25-1|NA|NA
CASSETKLTTQYF
TGTGCCAGCAGCGAGACCAAACTAACTACGCAGTATTTT
>TRBJ1-1|15|TRBV7-6|NA|NA
CASSPLTALNTEAFF
TGTGCCAGCAGCCCCTTGACAGCCCTGAACACTGAAGCTTTCTTT
>TRBJ1-4|15|TRBV28|NA|NA
CASTGGIRGNEKLFF
TGTGCCAGCACGGGGGGGATAAGGGGTAATGAAAAACTGTTTTTT
>TRBJ2-7|15|TRBV10-1|NA|NA
CASSESRASTREQYF
TGCGCCAGCAGTGAGTCGAGGGCCTCAACGAGAGAGCAGTACTTC
>TRBJ2-1|14|TRBV9|NA|TRBD2
CASSSGITYNEQFF
TGTGCCAGCAGTAGCGGGATCACCTACAATGAGCAGTTCTTC
>TRBJ2-7|16|TRBV15|NA|NA
CATSRDQAGVGYEQYF
TGTGCCACCAGCAGAGATCAAGCCGGGGTGGGGTACGAGCAGTACTTC
>TRBJ2-7|14|TRBV7-2|NA|NA
CASSNNRAAYEQYF
TGTGCCAGCAGCAACAACAGGGCTGCCTACGAGCAGTACTTC
>TRBJ1-2|18|TRBV5-4|NA|TRBD1
CASSLGGDRGGGYYGYTF
TGTGCCAGCAGCTTGGGGGGCGACAGGGGCGGCGGGTACTATGGCTACACCTTC
>TRBJ1-2|19|TRBV27|NA|NA
CASSPGDRSSNYLFRGYTF
TGTGCCAGCAGTCCGGGGGACCGGAGTAGCAACTACCTATTCCGGGGCTACACCTTC
>TRBJ1-5|15|TRBV30|NA|NA
CAWSVRGGNNQPQNF
TGTGCCTGGAGTGTGCGGGGTGGGAACAATCAGCCCCAGAATTTT
>TRBJ2-5|15|TRBV5-1|NA|TRBD2
CASSLGLAGGETQYF
TGCGCCAGCAGCCTAGGACTAGCGGGAGGGGAGACCCAGTACTTC
>TRBJ1-5|15|TRBV6-5|NA|NA
CASTYVQGNSQPQHF
TGTGCCAGCACCTACGTACAGGGTAACAGTCAGCCCCAGCATTTT
>TRBJ1-3|14|TRBV6-5|NA|TRBD1
CASSYSGQGTTIYF
TGTGCCAGCAGTTACTCGGGACAGGGGACCACCATATATTTT
>TRBJ2-1|17|TRBV18|NA|NA
CASSRQPGGGSYNEQFF
TGTGCCAGCTCACGACAGCCAGGGGGAGGCTCCTACAATGAGCAGTTCTTC
>TRBJ1-5|15|TRBV19|NA|NA
CASNFPGHEPQPQHF
TGTGCCAGTAACTTCCCCGGACACGAACCCCAGCCCCAGCATTTT
>TRBJ1-1|15|TRBV19|NA|TRBD1
CASRRQGWGNTEAFF
TGTGCCAGCCGAAGACAGGGCTGGGGGAACACTGAAGCTTTCTTT
>TRBJ2-5|13|TRBV11-3|few|NA
CASSARAQETQYF
TGTGCCAGCAGCGCCAGGGCCCAAGAGACCCAGTACTTC
>TRBJ1-1|14|TRBV4-1|NA|TRBD1
CASSQGRGPGEAFF
TGCGCCAGCAGCCAAGGCAGGGGGCCAGGTGAAGCTTTCTTT
>TRBJ2-7|14|TRBV6-5|NA|TRBD1
CASRRLDRGRGQYF
TGTGCCAGCAGACGATTGGACAGGGGGCGCGGGCAGTACTTC